This TCR beta chain was identified in a study of CD8+ T cells in alopecia areata. RNA extraction was followed by reverse transcription into cDNA, which acted as the sequencing template. Sequencing was performed with immunoSEQ multiplex PCR; in TCRdb, only in-frame clones are kept and a portion is missing. This sample has about 200,000 clones; over 45% occur once, and the top ten carry 5.5%. As for treatment: oral pan-JAK inhibitor, 5-10 mg twice daily. The length of the CDR3 is 13 residues. Germline values: CDR1 MNHEY, CDR2 SMNVEV (reference sequence). Trimming took 6 bases from V and 8 from J; bases not matched to a gene: 7.

This clonotype was sampled from a human donor with alopecia areata. The chain is built from TRBV27 and TRBJ1-2; 9 bases are shared with TRBD1. The material was CD4+ T cells sorted from blood, obtained at week 24, from a patient treated with tofacitinib. The CDR3: CASRRTGEGGYTF. In DNA, the CDR3 is TGTGCCAGCAGGAGGACAGGGGAGGGGGGCTACACCTTC.